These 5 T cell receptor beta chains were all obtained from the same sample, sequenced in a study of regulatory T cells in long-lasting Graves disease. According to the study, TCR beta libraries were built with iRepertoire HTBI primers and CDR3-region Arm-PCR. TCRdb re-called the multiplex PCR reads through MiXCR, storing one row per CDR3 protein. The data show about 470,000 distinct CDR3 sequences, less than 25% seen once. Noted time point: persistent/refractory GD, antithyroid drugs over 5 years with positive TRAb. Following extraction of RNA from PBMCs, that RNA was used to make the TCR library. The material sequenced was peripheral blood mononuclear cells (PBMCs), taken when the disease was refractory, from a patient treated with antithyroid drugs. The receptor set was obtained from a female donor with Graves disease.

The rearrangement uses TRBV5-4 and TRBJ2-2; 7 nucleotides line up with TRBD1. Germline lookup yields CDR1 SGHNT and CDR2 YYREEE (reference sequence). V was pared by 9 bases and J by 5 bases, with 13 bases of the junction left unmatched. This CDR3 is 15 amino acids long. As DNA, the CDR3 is TGTGCCACCCGTTGGGCAGGGGGTTCAACCGGGGAGCTGTTTTTT. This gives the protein CATRWAGGSTGELFF.

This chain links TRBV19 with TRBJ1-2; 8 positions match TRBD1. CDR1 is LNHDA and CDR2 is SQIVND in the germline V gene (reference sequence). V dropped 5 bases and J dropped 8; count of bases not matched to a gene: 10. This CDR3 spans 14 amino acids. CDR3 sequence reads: CASSLQGAFVGYTF. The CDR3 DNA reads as TGTGCCAGTAGTCTTCAGGGGGCATTTGTCGGCTACACCTTC.

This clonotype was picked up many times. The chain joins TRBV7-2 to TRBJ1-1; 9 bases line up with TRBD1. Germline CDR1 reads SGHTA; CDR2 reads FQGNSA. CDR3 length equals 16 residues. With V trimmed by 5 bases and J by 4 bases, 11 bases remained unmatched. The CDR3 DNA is TGTGCCAGCAGCAACACAGGGGGCCCTGTTGCCACTGAAGCTTTCTTT. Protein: CASSNTGGPVATEAFF.

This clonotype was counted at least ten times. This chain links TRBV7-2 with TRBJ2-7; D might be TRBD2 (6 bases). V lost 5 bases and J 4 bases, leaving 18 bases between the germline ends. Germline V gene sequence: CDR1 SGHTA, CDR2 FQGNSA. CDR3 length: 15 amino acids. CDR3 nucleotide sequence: TGTGCCAGCAGCGCCTTGGGCGGGACCACTTACGAGCAGTACTTC. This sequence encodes CASSALGGTTYEQYF. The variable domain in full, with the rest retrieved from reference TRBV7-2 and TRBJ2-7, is GAGVSQSPSNKVTEKGKDVELRCDPISGHTALYWYRQSLGQGLEFLIYFQGNSAPDKSGLPSDRFSAERTGGSVSTLTIQRTQQEDSAVYLCASSALGGTTYEQYFGPGTRLTVT.

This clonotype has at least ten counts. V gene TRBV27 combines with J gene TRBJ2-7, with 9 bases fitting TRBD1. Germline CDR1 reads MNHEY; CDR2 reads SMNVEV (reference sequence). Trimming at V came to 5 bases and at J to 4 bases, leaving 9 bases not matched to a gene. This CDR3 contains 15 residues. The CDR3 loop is CASSPTGTGIYEQYF. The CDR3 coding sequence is TGTGCCAGCAGTCCGACCGGGACAGGGATTTACGAGCAGTACTTC.